The next 20 T cell receptor beta chains were all read from a single sample in a study of blood T cells in healthy people across ages. Primed by a sample-barcoded 5' primer and a J-beta primer mix, a second PCR proceeded for about 7 to 11 cycles. Each CDR3 protein is one row after TCRdb ran MiXCR on the 5' RACE reads. The table records 850,000 to 1,000,000 distinct CDR3 sequences, about 44% of them present only once. The specimen was blood. These receptors originate from a man between 25 and 39 years old in good health.

The chain carries TRBV28 and TRBJ1-1; 7 positions agree with TRBD1. Germline V CDR1 and CDR2: MDHEN, SYDVKM. The CDR3 loop spans 14 amino acids. J was trimmed by 4 bases and V by 1 base; bases with no gene match: 3. In DNA, the CDR3 is TGTGCCAGCAGTTTATTAAGGGGGCCCACTGAAGCTTTCTTT. Translating it yields CASSLLRGPTEAFF.

This clonotype has ten or more counts. This chain connects TRBV7-2 to TRBJ2-3; D call uncertain. Germline V gene data show CDR1 as SGHTA and CDR2 as FQGNSA. V was shortened by 2 bases and J by 5 bases, with 11 bases between the two germline ends. This CDR3 is built from 14 residues. The CDR3 DNA follows: TGTGCCAGCAGCTTAAATCCGGAGAGAGATACGCAGTATTTT. This gives the protein CASSLNPERDTQYF.

For this clonotype: Being one base from a much bigger clone, this may be a read error. The V and J genes are TRBV9 and TRBJ2-5; D gene ambiguous. Germline lookup yields CDR1 SGDLS and CDR2 YYNGEE. The CDR3 consists of 15 residues. Here the CDR3 reads CASSVSVQPQETQCF. DNA for the CDR3: TGTGCCAGCAGCGTAAGTGTTCAGCCTCAAGAGACCCAGTGCTTC. The full variable domain, its missing parts supplied by reference TRBV9 and TRBJ2-5, is DSGVTQTPKHLITATGQRVTLRCSPRSGDLSVYWYQQSLDQGLQFLIQYYNGEERAKGNILERFSAQQFPDLHSELNLSSLELGDSALYFCASSVSVQPQETQCFGPGTRLLVL.

This rearrangement joins TRBV10-3 to TRBJ2-7; D call uncertain. The DNA end favors TRBJ2-5, so the J call may be wrong. CDR1 is ENHRY and CDR2 is SYGVKD in the germline V gene. This CDR3 comprises 13 residues. CDR3 sequence: CAISDGRVETQYF. DNA of the CDR3: TGTGCCATCAGTGACGGAAGGGTAGAGACCCAGTACTTC.

This sequence joins TRBV5-4 and TRBJ2-1; TRBD1 is a possible D gene (5 bases). The V end was cut by 2 bases, the J end by 4 bases, with 13 bases between. Germline CDR1 and CDR2: SGHNT and YYREEE (reference sequence). The CDR3 spans 15 residues. The CDR3 spells CASSFSGRNYNEQFF. DNA of the CDR3: TGTGCCAGCAGCTTCTCAGGGCGAAATTACAATGAGCAGTTCTTC.

The chain carries TRBV7-2 and TRBJ1-4; no clear D. CDR1 is SGHTA, CDR2 FQGNSA, per germline. V was clipped by 1 base and J by 0 bases, with 9 bases between them. The CDR3 extends over 16 amino acids. The CDR3 spells CASSLGYRTTNEKLFF. The CDR3 DNA is TGTGCCAGCAGCTTAGGTTACAGAACAACTAATGAAAAACTGTTTTTT.

The rearrangement uses TRBV29-1 and TRBJ2-7, with 11 bases identical to TRBD2. CDR1 is SQVTM, CDR2 ANQGSEA, per germline. The CDR3 covers 12 residues. With 7 bases clipped from V and 5 bases from J, the junction kept 4 bases outside the gene matches. The chain's CDR3 is CSGWGLADEQYF. CDR3 bases: TGCAGCGGATGGGGACTAGCGGACGAGCAGTACTTC.

The V gene is TRBV7-8, the J gene TRBJ2-1; D remains ambiguous. Germline V gives CDR1 SGHVS, CDR2 FQNEAQ. The CDR3 has 16 amino acids. Trimming pared 5 bases from V and 10 bases from J, leaving 24 bases between. CDR3 bases: TGTGCCAGCAGCCAACCGCAAGGTGGCGAATCTTCCGAGCAGTTCTTC. This sequence encodes CASSQPQGGESSEQFF.

This clonotype came up many times. The chain employs TRBV5-1 and TRBJ2-1, with D perhaps matching TRBD1 (6 bases). This CDR3 has 15 residues. Trimming stripped 0 bases from V and 7 bases from J, with 14 bases between. CDR1 is SGHRS and CDR2 is YFSETQ in the germline V gene. CDR3 DNA sequence: TGCGCCAGCAGCTTGGTTGCACAGGGACCAAATGAGCAGTTCTTC. Its translation is CASSLVAQGPNEQFF.

The rearrangement uses TRBV3-1 and TRBJ2-7, with a possible D match to TRBD2 (5 bases). Trimming shortened V by 4 bases and J by 3 bases, and 16 bases separated the two germline ends. Germline-derived CDR1 and CDR2 are LGHDT and YNNKEL (reference sequence). The CDR3 loop spans 15 amino acids. The CDR3 here is CASSPGGQIIYEQYF. The CDR3 DNA reads TGTGCCAGCAGCCCCGGCGGGCAAATTATCTACGAGCAGTACTTC.

The chain employs TRBV6-5 and TRBJ2-7, with 8 nucleotides matching TRBD1. Germline assignment: CDR1 MNHEY and CDR2 SVGAGI. The V and J ends lost 8 bases and 3 bases, in that order; junction bases with no gene match: 15. The length of the CDR3 is 16 residues. CDR3 coding DNA: TGTGCCAGCCGCTTACAGGGGACAGGACCGTTCTACGAGCAGTACTTC. It specifies CASRLQGTGPFYEQYF.

V and J are TRBV4-2 and TRBJ2-7, with 7 bases fitting TRBD1. Losses at the gene ends were 4 bases for V and 5 bases for J; bases not matched to a gene: 14. The CDR3 runs to 16 residues. CDR1 LGHNA and CDR2 YNFKEQ come from the germline V gene. CDR3 residues: CASSLAGSQGYNEQYF. The CDR3 DNA reads as TGTGCCAGCAGCCTAGCCGGGTCACAGGGGTACAACGAGCAGTACTTC.

This rearrangement joins TRBV20-1 to TRBJ2-7, with D possibly TRBD2 on 5 matching bases. V lost 5 bases and J 7 bases, leaving 18 bases between the germline ends. This CDR3 is built from 13 residues. The V gene's germline CDR1 is DFQATT and CDR2 SNEGSKA (reference sequence). The CDR3 sequence is CSASDSVKREQYF. The CDR3 bases are TGCAGTGCTTCTGACTCCGTTAAGCGGGAGCAGTACTTC.

This sequence joins TRBV6-5 and TRBJ1-2; weak D call: TRBD1 (5 bases). The germline V gene has CDR1 MNHEY and CDR2 SVGAGI. The CDR3 loop spans 12 amino acids. V was cut by 6 bases and J by 8 bases, with 13 bases left in between. CDR3 in amino acids: CASRSTTGGYTF. Here the CDR3 DNA reads TGTGCCAGCAGATCAACTACAGGCGGCTACACCTTC.

The chain couples TRBV6-2 or TRBV6-3 to TRBJ2-3; the match to TRBD2 covers 7 bases. The V segment lost 6 bases and the J segment 4 bases; nucleotides outside the gene matches: 7. The CDR3 covers 14 residues. Looked up from germline, CDR1 is MNHEY and CDR2 is SVGEGT. The CDR3 loop reads CASSPQGGSDTQYF. Here the CDR3 DNA reads TGTGCCAGCAGCCCCCAGGGAGGGTCAGATACGCAGTATTTT.

This clonotype was seen a few times. The rearrangement uses TRBV12-3 or TRBV12-4 and TRBJ2-7; D gene unclear. V gave up 4 bases and J gave up 7 bases, with 8 bases separating them. This CDR3 spans 11 amino acids. The DNA for the CDR3 is TGTGCCAGCAGTTCCGGTAATGAGCAGTACTTC. Translated, it gives CASSSGNEQYF.

This clonotype appeared a few times. The rearrangement joins TRBV3-1 to TRBJ2-7, with a weak D call TRBD2 (6 bases). The CDR3 spans 16 residues. Trimming left V 2 bases short and J 3 bases short, with 17 bases between. The V gene's germline CDR1 is LGHDT and CDR2 YNNKEL (reference sequence). The CDR3 region has the DNA TGTGCCAGCAGCCAAATCCTCGGAGGGGCTGACTACGAGCAGTACTTC. It translates to CASSQILGGADYEQYF.

CDR3 in DNA: TGTGCCAGCAGCCTTCTAGCGACAACCTACGAGCAGTACTTC. It translates to CASSLLATTYEQYF. The rearrangement joins TRBV7-2 to TRBJ2-4; maybe TRBD2 (6 bases). The J call may be mistaken, given a closer DNA end match to TRBJ2-7. Germline V gene lookup returns CDR1 SGHTA and CDR2 FQGNSA. The CDR3 contains 14 residues.

V gene TRBV6-6 combines with J gene TRBJ2-3; TRBD1 might be the D (6 bases). Germline CDR1 reads MNHNY; CDR2 reads SVGAGI (reference sequence). The CDR3 spans 14 residues. V was pared by 3 bases and J by 6 bases, with 13 bases between. The CDR3 region is CASSYGQKVDTQYF. The CDR3 DNA reads as TGTGCCAGCAGTTATGGACAGAAGGTGGATACGCAGTATTTT.

This clonotype came up many times. The chain has TRBV9 and TRBJ2-6, with D possibly TRBD2 on 6 matching bases. Germline lookup yields CDR1 SGDLS and CDR2 YYNGEE. Trimming shortened V by 0 bases and J by 1 base, and 8 bases separated the two germline ends. The CDR3 covers 16 residues. The CDR3 bases are TGTGCCAGCAGCGTAGTGGGAGGTTCTGGGGCCAACGTCCTGACTTTC. Residues: CASSVVGGSGANVLTF.